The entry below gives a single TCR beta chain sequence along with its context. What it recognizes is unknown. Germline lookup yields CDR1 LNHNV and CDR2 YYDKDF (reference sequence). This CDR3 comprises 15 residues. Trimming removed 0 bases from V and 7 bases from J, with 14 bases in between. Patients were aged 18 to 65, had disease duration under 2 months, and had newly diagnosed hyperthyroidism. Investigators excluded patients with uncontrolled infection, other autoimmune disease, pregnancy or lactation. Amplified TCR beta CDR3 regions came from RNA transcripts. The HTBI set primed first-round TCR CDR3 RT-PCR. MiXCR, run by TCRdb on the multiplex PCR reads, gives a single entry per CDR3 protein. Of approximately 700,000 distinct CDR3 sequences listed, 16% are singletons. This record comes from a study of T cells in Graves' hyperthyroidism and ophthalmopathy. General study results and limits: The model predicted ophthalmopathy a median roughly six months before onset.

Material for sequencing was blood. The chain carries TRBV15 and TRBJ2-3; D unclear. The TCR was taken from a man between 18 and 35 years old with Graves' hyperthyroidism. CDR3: CATSREKWTTHTQYF. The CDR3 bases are TGTGCCACCAGCAGAGAAAAATGGACGACCCATACGCAGTATTTT.